These 23 T cell receptor beta chains were sequenced from one sample in a study of T cell responses to AZD1222 COVID-19 vaccine. Clones were read by immunoSEQ multiplex PCR, and TCRdb kept only the in-frame ones, dropping some. The sample records around 140,000 clones, 91% being singletons. This specimen was peripheral blood, taken on day 0 of AZD1222 vaccination. These receptor sequences come from an adult in good health.

The chain joins TRBV14 to TRBJ2-1, with 9 nucleotides matching TRBD2. V was clipped by 3 bases and J by 8 bases; unmatched bases: 20. Germline V gene data show CDR1 as SGHDN and CDR2 as FVKESK. The CDR3 contains 19 residues. This CDR3 reads CASSHRSGGLPGKLDEQFF. The CDR3 bases are TGTGCCAGCAGCCACCGAAGCGGGGGGCTACCAGGGAAGCTCGATGAGCAGTTCTTC.

The chain couples TRBV7-2 to TRBJ1-2; no clear D. Germline V lookup: CDR1 SGHTA, CDR2 FQGNSA. This CDR3 has 13 residues. V gave up 4 bases and J gave up 4 bases, with 10 bases separating them. The CDR3 region is CASSSRGSYGYTF. In DNA, the CDR3 is TGTGCCAGCAGCTCTCGGGGTAGCTATGGCTACACCTTC.

The J gene is TRBJ2-5, the V gene TRBV7-8, with D perhaps TRBD1 (6 bases). Germline CDR1 is SGHVS and CDR2 is FQNEAQ. V lost 6 bases and J 2 bases, leaving 13 bases between the germline ends. This CDR3 has 14 amino acids. The CDR3 spells CASSSNRVQETQYF. The CDR3 DNA sequence: TGTGCCAGCAGTTCAAACAGGGTACAAGAGACCCAGTACTTC. The full variable domain, rest sourced from reference TRBV7-8 and TRBJ2-5, is GAGVSQSPRYKVAKRGQDVALRCDPISGHVSLFWYQQALGQGPEFLTYFQNEAQLDKSGLPSDRFFAERPEGSVSTLKIQRTQQEDSAVYLCASSSNRVQETQYFGPGTRLLVL.

V and J are TRBV28 and TRBJ1-1; D gene unclear. The germline CDR1 and CDR2 sequences are MDHEN and SYDVKM. V was shortened by 4 bases and J by 0 bases, with 9 bases between the two germline ends. This CDR3 contains 14 residues. CDR3 coding DNA: TGTGCCAGCAGTTATCGGACCATGAACACTGAAGCTTTCTTT. Translating gives CASSYRTMNTEAFF. The full variable domain, in which reference TRBV28 and TRBJ1-1 provide the parts outside the CDR3, is DVKVTQSSRYLVKRTGEKVFLECVQDMDHENMFWYRQDPGLGLRLIYFSYDVKMKEKGDIPEGYSVSREKKERFSLILESASTNQTSMYLCASSYRTMNTEAFFGQGTRLTVV.

Here the CDR3 DNA reads TGTGCCAGCAGCCAAGTCCCAGCCACTCCGTATGGCTACACCTTC. This encodes CASSQVPATPYGYTF. The chain is built from TRBV14 and TRBJ1-2; D gene unclear. The ends were cut back, 1 base at V and 5 bases at J, with 14 bases in the middle. In germline, CDR1 is SGHDN, CDR2 FVKESK. This CDR3 contains 15 residues.

The chain joins TRBV3-1 (or the pseudogene TRBV3-2) to TRBJ1-1, with D maybe TRBD1 (5 bases). The V and J ends lost 2 bases and 4 bases respectively, with 11 bases between them. This CDR3 is 14 amino acids long. Germline CDR1 is LGHDT and CDR2 is YNNKEL (reference sequence). This chain's CDR3 is CASSQWEGRTEAFF. Here the CDR3 DNA reads TGTGCCAGCAGCCAATGGGAGGGACGCACTGAAGCTTTCTTT.

The chain couples TRBV3-1 (or the pseudogene TRBV3-2) to TRBJ2-5, with D maybe TRBD2 (6 bases). The germline V gene has CDR1 LGHDT and CDR2 YNNKEL (reference sequence). The CDR3 contains 14 residues. Trimming stripped 3 bases from V and 1 base from J, with 9 bases between. The CDR3 bases are TGTGCCAGCAGCCAGATTAGCGGCCAAGAGACCCAGTACTTC. It is translated as CASSQISGQETQYF.

This chain's CDR3 is CAWSDETRGWEKLFF. Written as DNA, the CDR3 is TGTGCCTGGAGTGACGAGACACGGGGATGGGAAAAACTGTTTTTT. The chain combines TRBV30 with TRBJ1-4, with D unresolved. This CDR3 is built from 15 residues. Germline lookup yields CDR1 GTSNPN and CDR2 SVGIG (reference sequence). Trimming stripped 1 base from V and 8 bases from J, with 17 bases between.

The chain is built from TRBV5-1 and TRBJ1-1; D is possibly TRBD1 (6 bases). V dropped 4 bases and J dropped 1 base, with 32 bases sitting between them. Germline CDR1 is SGHRS and CDR2 is YFSETQ. The CDR3 has 21 residues. CDR3 DNA sequence: TGCGCCAGCAGCCCTCAAAACAGGGAGTCGGTGGGGCGAATGCCGAACACTGAAGCTTTCTTT. Translation gives CASSPQNRESVGRMPNTEAFF.

The chain uses TRBV5-6 and TRBJ1-6, with D unclear. Trimming took off 0 bases at V and 8 bases at J, with 12 bases between the two ends. This CDR3 is built from 15 residues. Germline CDR1 SGHDT, CDR2 YYEEEE. Here the CDR3 reads CASSLGGAPYSPLHF. The DNA of the CDR3 is TGTGCCAGCAGCTTGGGGGGAGCACCCTATTCACCCCTCCACTTT.

This clone was seen only once. The chain carries TRBV6-1 and TRBJ2-3, with 9 bases that match TRBD2. Germline V gene data show CDR1 as MNHNS and CDR2 as SASEGT. After removal of 0 bases from V and 0 bases from J, the junction contained 16 bases not matched to a gene. This CDR3 spans 21 amino acids. In DNA, the CDR3 is TGTGCCAGCAGTGAAGCGCGGCTAGCGGGATTGACAAACCCGAGCACAGATACGCAGTATTTT. Protein: CASSEARLAGLTNPSTDTQYF.

This clone was observed once. The chain couples TRBV27 to TRBJ1-5, with no clear D. The germline CDR1 and CDR2 sequences are MNHEY and SMNVEV (reference sequence). The CDR3 runs to 14 residues. V lost 3 bases, J lost 3 bases, and 9 bases lay in between. The CDR3 nucleotides read TGTGCCAGCAGTTTGAAAAGGTCCAATCAGCCCCAGCATTTT. Translating gives CASSLKRSNQPQHF.

V gene TRBV18 combines with J gene TRBJ2-7, with 9 positions matching TRBD1. CDR1 and CDR2 from the germline V gene are KGHSH and LQKENI. Losses at the gene ends were 3 bases for V and 7 bases for J; bases not matched to a gene: 7. CDR3 length: 14 amino acids. CDR3 amino acids: CASSPLQGAQEQYF. In nucleotides, the CDR3 is TGTGCCAGCTCACCGCTACAGGGGGCGCAGGAGCAGTACTTC.

The chain recombines TRBV30 with TRBJ2-7; unclear D gene. Trimming left V 3 bases short and J 0 bases short, with 15 bases between. Germline CDR1 is GTSNPN and CDR2 is SVGIG (reference sequence). The CDR3 totals 15 residues. The CDR3 spells CAWRSSGPSSYEQYF. In DNA form, the CDR3 reads TGTGCCTGGAGATCCTCCGGCCCTAGCTCCTACGAGCAGTACTTC. The variable domain in full, with the rest retrieved from reference TRBV30 and TRBJ2-7, is SQTIHQWPATLVQPVGSPLSLECTVEGTSNPNLYWYRQAAGRGLQLLFYSVGIGQISSEVPQNLSASRPQDRQFILSSKKLLLSDSGFYLCAWRSSGPSSYEQYFGPGTRLTVT.

V is TRBV5-6 and J is TRBJ1-1; D is undetermined. CDR1 and CDR2 (germline): SGHDT, YYEEEE. The ends were cut back, 4 bases at V and 4 bases at J, with 8 bases in the middle. CDR3 length: 12 residues. CDR3 DNA sequence: TGTGCCAGCAGCCGGATGAGCACTGAAGCTTTCTTT. Encoded protein: CASSRMSTEAFF.

The V gene is TRBV11-3, the J gene TRBJ2-5, with 12 bases matching TRBD2. Germline assignment: CDR1 SGHNT and CDR2 YENEEA. The CDR3 spans 15 residues. V lost 5 bases, J lost 5 bases, and 6 bases stayed unmatched. CDR3 region: CASSRLAGALETQYF. CDR3 in DNA: TGTGCCAGCAGCAGACTAGCGGGAGCCTTGGAGACCCAGTACTTC.

V gene TRBV28 combines with J gene TRBJ1-5; D may be TRBD1 (5 bases). Trimming stripped 7 bases from V and 3 bases from J, with 25 bases between. The CDR3 runs to 18 residues. Germline lookup yields CDR1 MDHEN and CDR2 SYDVKM. CDR3 nucleotides: TGTGCCAGCACGGGACCGTTTGATGAGTGGAGCCCCAATCAGCCCCAGCATTTT. As protein: CASTGPFDEWSPNQPQHF.

V and J are TRBV9 and TRBJ1-1; no firm D call. CDR1 SGDLS and CDR2 YYNGEE come from the germline V gene. Between the trimmed V and J ends, which lost 3 bases and 3 bases, there was a span of 12 bases. CDR3 length equals 14 residues. The CDR3 region is CASSAAPWYTEAFF. CDR3 bases: TGTGCCAGCAGCGCAGCTCCCTGGTACACTGAAGCTTTCTTT. Supplemented by reference TRBV9 and TRBJ1-1, the full variable domain reads DSGVTQTPKHLITATGQRVTLRCSPRSGDLSVYWYQQSLDQGLQFLIQYYNGEERAKGNILERFSAQQFPDLHSELNLSSLELGDSALYFCASSAAPWYTEAFFGQGTRLTVV.

This chain uses TRBV27 with TRBJ1-2; tentative D call: TRBD1 (5 bases). Germline assignment: CDR1 MNHEY and CDR2 SMNVEV (reference sequence). CDR3 length equals 12 residues. Trimming took 3 bases from V and 6 from J, leaving 8 bases between them. The CDR3 DNA is TGTGCCAGCAGTTTTTCGGGGGATGGCTACACCTTC. Its protein is CASSFSGDGYTF.

The J gene is TRBJ2-1, the V gene TRBV29-1; TRBD2 agrees at 11 bases. The germline CDR1 and CDR2 sequences are SQVTM and ANQGSEA. The ends lost 3 bases at V and 4 bases at J; junction bases unmatched: 17. The CDR3 consists of 19 residues. As DNA, the CDR3 is TGCAGCGTTGAGGCGACTCTAGCGGGGGGAATCGCTAAGTACAATGAGCAGTTCTTC. Translating it yields CSVEATLAGGIAKYNEQFF.

CDR3 sequence reads: CASSQDFGRSANEQFF. CDR3 DNA sequence: TGCGCCAGCAGCCAAGATTTCGGGAGGTCGGCCAATGAGCAGTTCTTC. The rearrangement links TRBV4-1 to TRBJ2-1, with TRBD2 identical over 7 bases. With 0 bases clipped from V and 6 bases from J, the junction kept 8 bases outside the gene matches. Germline CDR1 is MGHRA and CDR2 is YSYEKL. CDR3 length: 16 residues.

This clone was counted between two and nine times. The gene calls are TRBV7-9 and TRBJ2-1; 10 bases map to TRBD1. The V gene's germline CDR1 is SEHNR and CDR2 FQNEAQ (reference sequence). The CDR3 is 15 residues long. Trimming removed 4 bases from V and 7 bases from J; junction bases left unmatched: 7. CDR3 in DNA: TGTGCCAGCAGCTCGGGGACAGGGGCCCTGAATGAGCAGTTCTTC. It translates to CASSSGTGALNEQFF.

This rearrangement joins TRBV18 to TRBJ2-3, with a weak D call TRBD1 (6 bases). Deletions cut 1 base from V and 0 bases from J, with 20 bases between. This CDR3 comprises 19 residues. Germline loops: CDR1 KGHSH, CDR2 LQKENI. Here the CDR3 reads CASSPRQVKGRSSTDTQYF. CDR3 sequence (DNA): TGTGCCAGCTCACCACGACAGGTCAAGGGCCGGTCTAGCACAGATACGCAGTATTTT.